This T cell receptor beta chain derives from a study of cytotoxic CD8 clonotypes in ibrutinib-treated CLL. Study as a whole: Response samples came after a median roughly 11 months of treatment, range 6 to 36. Across samples, productive templates numbered 250,000 to 300,000 and productive rearrangements reached about 99,000 on average.

V was pared by 6 bases and J by 8 bases, with 16 bases between. CDR1 and CDR2 (germline): ENHRY, SYGVKD. CDR3 length equals 13 residues. A note on this clone: Its antigen is undetermined.

Genomic DNA (about 2 micrograms) was obtained from cryopreserved PBMCs for construction of TCR beta libraries. The data were produced by immunoSEQ multiplex PCR, yet TCRdb's version contains in-frame clones alone and is incomplete. The sample records some 14,000 clones, under 75% being singletons. Study-wide findings and caveats: While tracking circulating CD8+ T-cell counts, baseline clonality exceeded that of age-matched healthy donors.

V usage is TRBV10-3 and J usage is TRBJ1-2; D not resolved. This TCR came from a human donor with chronic lymphocytic leukemia. Sequencing used PBMCs, obtained before ibrutinib treatment. CDR3 sequence: CAISPAGSPGYTF. The CDR3, as DNA: TGTGCCATCAGCCCGGCGGGCAGCCCCGGCTACACCTTC.